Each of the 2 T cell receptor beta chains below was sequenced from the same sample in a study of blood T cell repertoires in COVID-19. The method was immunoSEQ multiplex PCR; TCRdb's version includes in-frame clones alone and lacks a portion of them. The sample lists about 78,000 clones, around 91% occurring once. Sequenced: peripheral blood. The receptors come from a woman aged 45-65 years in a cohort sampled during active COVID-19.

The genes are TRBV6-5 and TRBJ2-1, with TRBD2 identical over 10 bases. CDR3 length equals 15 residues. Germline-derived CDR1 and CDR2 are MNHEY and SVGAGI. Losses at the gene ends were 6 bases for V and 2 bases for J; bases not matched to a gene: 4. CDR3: CASRLGLAAYNEQFF. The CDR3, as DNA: TGTGCCAGCAGGCTAGGACTAGCGGCCTACAATGAGCAGTTCTTC.

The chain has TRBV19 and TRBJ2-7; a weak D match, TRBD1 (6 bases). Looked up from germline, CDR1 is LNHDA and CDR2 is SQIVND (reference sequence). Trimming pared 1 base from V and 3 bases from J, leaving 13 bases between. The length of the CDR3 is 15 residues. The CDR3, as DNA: TGTGCCAGTAGTATAGGACAGGCGACAAACTACGAGCAGTACTTC. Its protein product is CASSIGQATNYEQYF.